These 10 T cell receptor beta chains originate from one sample sequenced in a study of Tregs in tolerant kidney transplant recipients. TCRdb keeps only in-frame clones here, not all; method: immunoSEQ multiplex PCR. Of some 110,000 clones in the sample, 92% were seen once. Sequenced sample: CD4+ T cells from blood. Source of these receptors: a human donor in good health.

The gene calls are TRBV10-3 and TRBJ2-7; the match to TRBD1 covers 9 bases. V lost 7 bases and J lost 2; bases outside the gene matches: 15. The CDR3 sequence is 17 residues long. Germline CDR1 is ENHRY and CDR2 is SYGVKD. CDR3 nucleotides: TGTGCCATCATGGGACAGGGAGCCCCCGGGACGGCCTACGAGCAGTACTTC. Residues: CAIMGQGAPGTAYEQYF.

The rearrangement uses TRBV18 and TRBJ2-2, with 11 nucleotides matching TRBD1. The CDR3 is 14 amino acids. Germline lookup yields CDR1 KGHSH and CDR2 LQKENI. V trimming: 6 bases; J trimming: 6 bases; junction bases outside the gene matches: 3. CDR3 sequence reads: CASSPGQGAGELFF. CDR3 bases: TGTGCCAGCTCCCCGGGACAGGGGGCCGGGGAGCTGTTTTTT.

The chain recombines TRBV7-2 with TRBJ1-2; tentative D call: TRBD1 (5 bases). From germline, CDR1 is SGHTA and CDR2 FQGNSA. V was trimmed by 1 base and J by 4 bases, leaving 10 bases between them. This CDR3 spans 14 amino acids. In DNA form, the CDR3 reads TGTGCCAGCAGCTTAGAGGGGTTGGGCTATGGCTACACCTTC. It is translated as CASSLEGLGYGYTF. The full variable domain, its missing parts supplied by reference TRBV7-2 and TRBJ1-2, is GAGVSQSPSNKVTEKGKDVELRCDPISGHTALYWYRQSLGQGLEFLIYFQGNSAPDKSGLPSDRFSAERTGGSVSTLTIQRTQQEDSAVYLCASSLEGLGYGYTFGSGTRLTVV.

In this sample, this clone turned up once. The chain has TRBV15 and TRBJ2-3; TRBD2 agrees at 7 bases. This CDR3 has 16 residues. V shed 0 bases, J shed 5 bases, and the junction held 8 bases outside the gene matches. Germline assignment: CDR1 LNHNV and CDR2 YYDKDF (reference sequence). In DNA, the CDR3 is TGTGCCACCAGCAGAGATCTCGCGGGAGAGGTAGATACGCAGTATTTT. It codes for CATSRDLAGEVDTQYF. Using reference TRBV15 and TRBJ2-3 for the parts outside the CDR3, the full variable domain is DAMVIQNPRYQVTQFGKPVTLSCSQTLNHNVMYWYQQKSSQAPKLLFHYYDKDFNNEADTPDNFQSRRPNTSFCFLDIRSPGLGDTAMYLCATSRDLAGEVDTQYFGPGTRLTVL.

This clone was recorded once. The chain uses TRBV29-1 and TRBJ2-7; 7 bases line up with TRBD1. V lost 5 bases, J lost 4 bases, and 14 bases stayed unmatched. There are 15 residues in the CDR3. The germline CDR1 and CDR2 sequences are SQVTM and ANQGSEA. The DNA of the CDR3 is TGCAGCGTTTCCCTCAGGGGGTACGGGTTTTACGAGCAGTACTTC. Amino acid sequence: CSVSLRGYGFYEQYF.

The genes are TRBV1 and TRBJ1-5. TRBV1 has pseudogene status. CDR3 size: 15 residues. The CDR3 nucleotides read TGCACCAGCAGCCAATTTGGGGGGAGCAATCAGCCCCAGCATTTT. It is translated as CTSSQFGGSNQPQHF.

This sequence joins TRBV19 and TRBJ2-3, with unresolved D. The length of the CDR3 is 16 residues. V gave up 4 bases and J gave up 1 base, with 15 bases separating them. Germline V gene data show CDR1 as LNHDA and CDR2 as SQIVND (reference sequence). The CDR3 reads CASSTTGRSGTDTQYF. The CDR3, as DNA: TGTGCCAGTAGTACAACCGGGCGGAGTGGCACAGATACGCAGTATTTT.

The rearrangement uses TRBV6-6 and TRBJ1-5, with unresolved D. Trimming removed 7 bases from V and 9 bases from J, with 13 bases in between. CDR1 MNHNY and CDR2 SVGAGI come from the germline V gene (reference sequence). This CDR3 contains 12 residues. Here the CDR3 DNA reads TGTGCCAGCACGGGCGGGGATCGGCCCCAGCATTTT. The encoded protein is CASTGGDRPQHF.

This sequence joins TRBV23-1 and TRBJ2-3; D gene ambiguous. TRBV23-1 is labeled an ORF, and its function is uncertain. This CDR3 is built from 17 residues. Trimming took 0 bases from V and 3 from J, leaving 16 bases between them. The CDR3 is CASSQSRPRDGTDTQYF. The CDR3 coding sequence is TGCGCCAGCAGTCAATCTCGTCCGCGCGATGGGACAGATACGCAGTATTTT.

V gene TRBV5-8 combines with J gene TRBJ2-3; 7 bases map to TRBD1. CDR3 length equals 16 residues. V lost 4 bases to trimming and J lost 3 bases; unmatched junction nucleotides: 11. Germline loops: CDR1 SGHTS, CDR2 YDEGEE. The CDR3 coding sequence is TGTGCCAGCAGCGAGGGGACAGTCCCTGGGACAGATACGCAGTATTTT. It yields the protein CASSEGTVPGTDTQYF.